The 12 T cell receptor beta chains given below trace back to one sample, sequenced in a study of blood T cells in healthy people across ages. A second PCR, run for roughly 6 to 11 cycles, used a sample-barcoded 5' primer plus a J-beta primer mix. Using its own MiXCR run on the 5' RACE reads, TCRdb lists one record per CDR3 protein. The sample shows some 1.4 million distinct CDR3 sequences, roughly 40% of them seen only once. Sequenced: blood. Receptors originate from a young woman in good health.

The CDR3 sequence is CASSLALGQATGELFF. The CDR3 DNA reads as TGCGCCAGCAGCTTGGCGTTGGGACAAGCAACCGGGGAGCTGTTTTTT. The chain carries TRBV5-1 and TRBJ2-2, with TRBD1 as a possible D gene (6 bases). Germline-derived CDR1 and CDR2 are SGHRS and YFSETQ. The CDR3 covers 16 residues. Trimming pared 0 bases from V and 5 bases from J, leaving 14 bases between.

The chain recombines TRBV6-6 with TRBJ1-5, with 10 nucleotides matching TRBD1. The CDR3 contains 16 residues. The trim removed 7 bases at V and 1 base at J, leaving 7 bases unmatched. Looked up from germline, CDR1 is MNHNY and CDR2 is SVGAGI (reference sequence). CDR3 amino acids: CASTPTGGMSNQPQHF. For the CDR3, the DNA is TGTGCCAGCACCCCGACAGGGGGCATGAGCAATCAGCCCCAGCATTTT.

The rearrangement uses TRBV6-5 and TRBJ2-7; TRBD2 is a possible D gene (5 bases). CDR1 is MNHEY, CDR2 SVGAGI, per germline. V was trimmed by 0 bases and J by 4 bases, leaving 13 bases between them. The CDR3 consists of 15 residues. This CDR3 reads CASSYSLLGSYEQYF. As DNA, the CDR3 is TGTGCCAGCAGTTACTCTTTATTAGGGAGTTACGAGCAGTACTTC.

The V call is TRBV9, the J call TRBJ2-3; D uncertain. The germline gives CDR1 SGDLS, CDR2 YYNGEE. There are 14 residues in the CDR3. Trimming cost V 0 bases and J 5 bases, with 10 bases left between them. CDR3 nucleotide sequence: TGTGCCAGCAGCGTAGGTCCCGTTGGAGATACGCAGTATTTT. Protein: CASSVGPVGDTQYF.

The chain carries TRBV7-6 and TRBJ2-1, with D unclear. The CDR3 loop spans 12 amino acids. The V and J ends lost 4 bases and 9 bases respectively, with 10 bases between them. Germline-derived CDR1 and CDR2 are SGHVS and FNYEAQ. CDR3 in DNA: TGTGCCAGCAGCTATTTAGTAGGTGAGCAGTTCTTC. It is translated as CASSYLVGEQFF.

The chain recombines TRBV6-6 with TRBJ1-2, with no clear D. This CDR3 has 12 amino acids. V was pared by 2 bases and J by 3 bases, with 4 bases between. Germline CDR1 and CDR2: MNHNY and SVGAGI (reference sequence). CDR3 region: CASSYVDYGYTF. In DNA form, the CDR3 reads TGTGCCAGCAGTTACGTCGACTATGGCTACACCTTC.

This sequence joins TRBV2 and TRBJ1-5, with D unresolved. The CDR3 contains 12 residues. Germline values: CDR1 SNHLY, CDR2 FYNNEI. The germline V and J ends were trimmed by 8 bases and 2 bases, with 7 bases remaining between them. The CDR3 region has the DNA TGTGCCAGCGGGGTCGGCAATCAGCCCCAGCATTTT. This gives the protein CASGVGNQPQHF.

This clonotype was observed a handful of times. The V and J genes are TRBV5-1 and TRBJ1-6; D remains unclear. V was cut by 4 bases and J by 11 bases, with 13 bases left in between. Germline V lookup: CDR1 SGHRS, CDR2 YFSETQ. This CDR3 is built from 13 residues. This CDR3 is CASSPAYETPLHF. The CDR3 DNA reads TGCGCCAGCAGCCCGGCCTACGAAACACCCCTCCACTTT. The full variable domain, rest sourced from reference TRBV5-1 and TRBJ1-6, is KAGVTQTPRYLIKTRGQQVTLSCSPISGHRSVSWYQQTPGQGLQFLFEYFSETQRNKGNFPGRFSGRQFSNSRSEMNVSTLELGDSALYLCASSPAYETPLHFGNGTRLTVT.

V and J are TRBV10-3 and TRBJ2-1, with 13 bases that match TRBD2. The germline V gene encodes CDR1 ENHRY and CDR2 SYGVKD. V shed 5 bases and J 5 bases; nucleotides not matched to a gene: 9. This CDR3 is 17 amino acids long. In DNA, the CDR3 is TGTGCCATCAGTCCGGGACTAGCGGGGAACGCGGACAATGAGCAGTTCTTC. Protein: CAISPGLAGNADNEQFF.

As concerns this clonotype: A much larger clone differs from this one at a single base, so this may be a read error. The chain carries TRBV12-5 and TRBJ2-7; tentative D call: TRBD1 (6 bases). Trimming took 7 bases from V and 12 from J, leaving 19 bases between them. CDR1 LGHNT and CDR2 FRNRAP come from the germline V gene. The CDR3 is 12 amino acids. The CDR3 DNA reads TGTGCTAGTGACCTTAAAACAGGGCCCCCGTACTTC. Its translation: CASDLKTGPPYF.

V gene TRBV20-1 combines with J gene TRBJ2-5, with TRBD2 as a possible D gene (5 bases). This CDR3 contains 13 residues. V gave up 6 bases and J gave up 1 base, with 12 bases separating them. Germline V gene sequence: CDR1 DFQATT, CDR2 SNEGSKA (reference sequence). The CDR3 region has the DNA TGCAGTGCCCCCGGGGTCTTCCAAGAGACCCAGTACTTC. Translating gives CSAPGVFQETQYF.

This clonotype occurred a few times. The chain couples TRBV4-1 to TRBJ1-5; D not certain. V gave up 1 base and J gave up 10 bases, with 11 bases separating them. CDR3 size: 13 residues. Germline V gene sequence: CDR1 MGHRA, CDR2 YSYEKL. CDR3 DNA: TGCGCCAGCAGCCAAGGACGGGTAGAACCCCAGCATTTT. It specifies CASSQGRVEPQHF.